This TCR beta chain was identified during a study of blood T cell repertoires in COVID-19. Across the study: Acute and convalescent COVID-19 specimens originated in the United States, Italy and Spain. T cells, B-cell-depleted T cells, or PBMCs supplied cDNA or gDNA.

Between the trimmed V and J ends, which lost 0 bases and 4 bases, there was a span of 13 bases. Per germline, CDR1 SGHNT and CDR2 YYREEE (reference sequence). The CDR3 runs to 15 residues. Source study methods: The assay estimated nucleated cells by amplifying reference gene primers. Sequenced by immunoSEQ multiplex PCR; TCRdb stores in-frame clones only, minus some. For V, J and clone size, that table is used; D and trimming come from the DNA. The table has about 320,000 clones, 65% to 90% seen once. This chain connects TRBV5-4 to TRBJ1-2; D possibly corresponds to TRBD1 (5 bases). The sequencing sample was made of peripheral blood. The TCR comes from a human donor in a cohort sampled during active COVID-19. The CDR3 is CASSLAGGAGYGYTF. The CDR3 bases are TGTGCCAGCAGCTTGGCTGGCGGGGCTGGCTATGGCTACACCTTC.